This is a list of T cell receptor beta chains from one sample in a study of CD8 T cells in ankylosing spondylitis. In TCRdb, the 5' RACE reads were re-called with MiXCR into one record per CDR3 protein. The sample yields just over 150,000 distinct CDR3 sequences, around 17% seen once. Sequenced material: blood, either unsorted or a sorted T cell fraction (not recorded which). These TCRs come from a male donor with ankylosing spondylitis or in good health (not recorded which). Both conserved end residues are part of each CDR3. The D gene is left open where the match is weak. Only part of the rows carry a size: once, few, many, or a class if the clone is expanded.

d_call	j_call	clone_size	v_call	cdr3_nt	cdr3_aa
TRBD1	TRBJ2-7	.	TRBV2	TGTGCCAGCAGTGAGAACAGGGGGAACGAGCAGTACTTC	CASSENRGNEQYF
TRBD1	TRBJ2-3	many	TRBV29-1	TGCAGCGTTGAAGTGGTCAGGGGGCGCGGCACAGATACGCAGTATTTT	CSVEVVRGRGTDTQYF
TRBD2	TRBJ2-1	few	TRBV28	TGTGCCAGCAGGGGAGGGTTTTACAATGAGCAGTTCTTC	CASRGGFYNEQFF
TRBD2	TRBJ2-5	many	TRBV20-1	TGCAGTGCTAGAGATTCCGGGACTAGCGGGAGAGAGACCCAGTACTTC	CSARDSGTSGRETQYF
TRBD2	TRBJ2-7	few	TRBV28	TGTGCCAGCAGCTCCCCGACTAGCGGAACCTACGAGCAGTACTTC	CASSSPTSGTYEQYF
TRBD1	TRBJ1-6	few	TRBV5-4	TGTGCCAGCAGCTCCGCCAGGGGGGCGTTTATCGGTTCACCCCTCCACTTT	CASSSARGAFIGSPLHF
TRBD2	TRBJ2-2	.	TRBV5-1	TGCGCCAGCAGCTTTACCACTAGCGGGAGAGGCTCCGGGGAGCTGTTTTTT	CASSFTTSGRGSGELFF
.	TRBJ2-7	.	TRBV6-2/TRBV6-3	TGTGCCAGCACTGACACGCGGTACTCCTACGAGCAGTACTTC	CASTDTRYSYEQYF
TRBD2	TRBJ2-7	few	TRBV6-2/TRBV6-3	TGTGCCAGCCGGGGACTACCGAGCTCCTACGAGCAGTACTTC	CASRGLPSSYEQYF
.	TRBJ1-1	many	TRBV10-1	TGCGCCAGCAGACAGACCAGAACGGCTGAAGCTTTCTTT	CASRQTRTAEAFF
.	TRBJ2-7	.	TRBV10-3	TGTGCCATCAGTTCCGCAGGGTTCGAGCAGTACTTC	CAISSAGFEQYF
TRBD1	TRBJ1-4	.	TRBV29-1	TGCAGCGCCAGCTTGACAGGGATCAATGAAAAACTGTTTTTT	CSASLTGINEKLFF
.	TRBJ2-1	few	TRBV28	TGTGCCAGCAGTATGGTCAGGAATGAGCAGTTCTTC	CASSMVRNEQFF
.	TRBJ2-3	many	TRBV5-4	TGTGCCAGCAGTCCTGACACGGCCACGGATACGCAGTATTTT	CASSPDTATDTQYF
TRBD1	TRBJ2-3	many	TRBV5-1	TGCGCCAGCAGCCGTATTACAGGGGGAGATACGCAGTATTTT	CASSRITGGDTQYF
TRBD1	TRBJ1-5	.	TRBV19	TGTGCCAGTAGTATTTGGGACAGGGGCCTGGAGCCCCAGCATTTT	CASSIWDRGLEPQHF
.	TRBJ1-5	.	TRBV28	TGTGCCAGCAGTCTCCATCAGCCCCAGCATTTT	CASSLHQPQHF
.	TRBJ1-2	few	TRBV5-1	TGCGCCAGCAGCTTTGGCGGAATTCTCTATGGCTACACCTTC	CASSFGGILYGYTF
.	TRBJ2-3	few	TRBV11-2	TGTGCCAGCAGCAACCCCGGGGATACGCAGTATTTT	CASSNPGDTQYF
TRBD2	TRBJ2-2	.	TRBV12-3/TRBV12-4	TGTGCCAGCAGTTTGTCACTAGCGGGAGATTACACCGGGGAGCTGTTTTTT	CASSLSLAGDYTGELFF
TRBD1	TRBJ1-5	many	TRBV20-1	TGCAGTGCTAGCCGCGCAGGGACAGTCAGATATAGCAATCAGCCCCAGCATTTT	CSASRAGTVRYSNQPQHF
.	TRBJ2-1	few	TRBV20-1	TGCAGTGCTAGAGAGCGGGGTTTGTCCTACAATGAGCAGTTCTTC	CSARERGLSYNEQFF
.	TRBJ2-2	.	TRBV19	TGTGCCAGTAGTATAGAGGCAGGGCACACCGGGGAGCTGTTTTTT	CASSIEAGHTGELFF
TRBD2	TRBJ2-1	few	TRBV28	TGTGCCAGCAGTGACTATAACCCCGGGACTAGCCGTTACAATGAGCAGTTCTTC	CASSDYNPGTSRYNEQFF
.	TRBJ2-3	few	TRBV7-2	TGTGCCAGCAGAGGGGGTTGGGCAGATACGCAGTATTTT	CASRGGWADTQYF
TRBD1	TRBJ2-2	.	TRBV15	TGTGCCACCAGCCGACAGGGCAACACCGGGGATCTGTTTTTT	CATSRQGNTGDLFF
TRBD1	TRBJ1-2	many	TRBV20-1	TGCAGTGCTGCACAGGGGGCAAACTATGGCTACACCTTC	CSAAQGANYGYTF
.	TRBJ2-7	many	TRBV5-1	TGCGCCAGCAGCTTACAGGATTCCCACGAGCAGTACTTC	CASSLQDSHEQYF
TRBD1	TRBJ1-2	many	TRBV24-1	TGTGCCACCGAAGGGGCAGGCGGACAGGGTGACTATGGCTACACCTTC	CATEGAGGQGDYGYTF
.	TRBJ1-6	.	TRBV3-1	TGTGCCAGCAGCTCCATCGCGGGAGGGAATTCACCCCTCCACTTT	CASSSIAGGNSPLHF
TRBD1	TRBJ1-1	.	TRBV7-1	TGTGCCAGCAGCTCTCCTAGGGGAGCAGGGGGCCGGGACACTGAAGCTTTCTTT	CASSSPRGAGGRDTEAFF
.	TRBJ1-2	many	TRBV7-8	TGTGCCAGCAGCACCGAATCCACAGGGAAGAGGGGCTTTGGCTACACCTTC	CASSTESTGKRGFGYTF
TRBD1	TRBJ2-1	.	TRBV20-1	TGCAGTGCTAGAGGTCCGGGACAGGGGGGCTCCAACCCCGAATACAATGAGCAGTTCTTC	CSARGPGQGGSNPEYNEQFF
.	TRBJ1-5	many	TRBV12-3/TRBV12-4	TGTGCCAGCAGTTTACCACTTAGCAATCAGCCCCAGCATTTT	CASSLPLSNQPQHF
.	TRBJ2-3	many	TRBV6-2/TRBV6-3	TGTGCCAGCAGCCACAGGGGTGGGGGGCACCCACATACGCAGTATTTT	CASSHRGGGHPHTQYF
.	TRBJ1-1	many	TRBV5-1	TGCGCCAGCAGCGCGGGGACACTTAACACTGAAGCTTTCTTT	CASSAGTLNTEAFF
TRBD2	TRBJ2-7	few	TRBV20-1	TGCAGTGCTAGAGGACTAGCGGGGGCCTACGAGCAGTACTTC	CSARGLAGAYEQYF
.	TRBJ1-1	many	TRBV29-1	TGCAGTACCACAGGGAAAGTCGCTGAAGCTTTCTTT	CSTTGKVAEAFF
TRBD1	TRBJ2-2	many	TRBV7-2	TGTGCCAGCAGCTTGAGGCGGTCAATTCGGGACAGGGGCCGCGGGGAGCTGTTTTTT	CASSLRRSIRDRGRGELFF
TRBD1	TRBJ1-5	.	TRBV7-4	TGTGCCAGCAGCATAGGACAGGGAAATCAGCCCCAGCATTTT	CASSIGQGNQPQHF
TRBD2	TRBJ2-7	many	TRBV20-1	TGCAGTGCTAGAGATAGCGGGATGTACGAGCAGTACTTC	CSARDSGMYEQYF